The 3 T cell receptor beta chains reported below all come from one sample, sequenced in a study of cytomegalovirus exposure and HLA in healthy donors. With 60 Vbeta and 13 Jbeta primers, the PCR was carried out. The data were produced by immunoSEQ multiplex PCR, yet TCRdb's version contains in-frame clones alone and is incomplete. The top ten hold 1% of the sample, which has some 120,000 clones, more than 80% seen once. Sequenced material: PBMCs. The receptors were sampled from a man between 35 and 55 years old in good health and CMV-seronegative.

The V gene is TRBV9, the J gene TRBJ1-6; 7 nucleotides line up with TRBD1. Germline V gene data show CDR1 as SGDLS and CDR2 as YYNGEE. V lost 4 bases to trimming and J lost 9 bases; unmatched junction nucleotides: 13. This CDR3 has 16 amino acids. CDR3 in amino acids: CASSPRARGAGSPLHF. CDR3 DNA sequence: TGTGCCAGCAGCCCGCGGGCCAGGGGGGCCGGTTCACCCCTCCACTTT. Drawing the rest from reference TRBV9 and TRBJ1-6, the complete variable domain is DSGVTQTPKHLITATGQRVTLRCSPRSGDLSVYWYQQSLDQGLQFLIQYYNGEERAKGNILERFSAQQFPDLHSELNLSSLELGDSALYFCASSPRARGAGSPLHFGNGTRLTVT.

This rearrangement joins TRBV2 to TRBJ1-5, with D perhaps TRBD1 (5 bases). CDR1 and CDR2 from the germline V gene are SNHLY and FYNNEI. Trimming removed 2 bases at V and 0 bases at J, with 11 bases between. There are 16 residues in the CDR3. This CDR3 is CASSEQGPNSNQPQHF. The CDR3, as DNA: TGTGCCAGCAGTGAACAGGGCCCTAATAGCAATCAGCCCCAGCATTTT.

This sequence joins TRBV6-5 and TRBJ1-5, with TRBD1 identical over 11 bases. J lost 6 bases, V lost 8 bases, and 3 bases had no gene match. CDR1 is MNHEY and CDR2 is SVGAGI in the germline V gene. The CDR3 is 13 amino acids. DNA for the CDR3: TGTGCCAGCGGACAGGGGGCCGGTCAGCCCCAGCATTTT. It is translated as CASGQGAGQPQHF.